This T cell receptor (beta chain) was recorded in a study of CD8+ T cells in alopecia areata. Specified treatment: oral pan-JAK inhibitor, 5-10 mg twice daily. Study conclusions and caveats: With tofacitinib ongoing, many expanded lesional clones persisted in both scalp and blood.

Extracted from the samples, RNA was reverse transcribed into cDNA to serve as the sequencing template. Sequencing used immunoSEQ multiplex PCR; TCRdb keeps in-frame clones, though not all of them. The sample comprises about 210,000 clones, over 60% of which are singletons, and 0.95% to 1.5% rests with the top ten. Turning to this clone: What it binds is unknown.

The CDR3 runs to 14 residues. Germline V gene sequence: CDR1 SNHLY, CDR2 FYNNEI. The germline V and J ends were trimmed by 8 bases and 5 bases, with 17 bases remaining between them. V gene TRBV2 combines with J gene TRBJ2-3, with D possibly TRBD1 on 5 matching bases. The sample consisted of CD4+ T cells sorted from blood, taken at roughly week 45, from a patient treated with tofacitinib. The sequence was collected from a human donor with alopecia areata. The CDR3 loop is CASDGSRAVDTQYF. The DNA for the CDR3 is TGTGCCAGCGACGGGTCCAGGGCCGTAGATACGCAGTATTTT.